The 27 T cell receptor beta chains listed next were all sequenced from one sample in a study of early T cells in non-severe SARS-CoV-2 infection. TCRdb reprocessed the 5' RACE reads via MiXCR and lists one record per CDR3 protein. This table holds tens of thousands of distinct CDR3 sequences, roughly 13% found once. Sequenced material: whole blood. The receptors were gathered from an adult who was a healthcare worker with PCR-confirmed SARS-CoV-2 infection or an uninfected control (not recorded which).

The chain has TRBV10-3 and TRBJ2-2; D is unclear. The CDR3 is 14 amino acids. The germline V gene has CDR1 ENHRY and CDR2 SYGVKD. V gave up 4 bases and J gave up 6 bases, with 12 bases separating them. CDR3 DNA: TGTGCCATCAGTGGAACCTTATCTTCCGGGGAGCTGTTTTTT. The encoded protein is CAISGTLSSGELFF.

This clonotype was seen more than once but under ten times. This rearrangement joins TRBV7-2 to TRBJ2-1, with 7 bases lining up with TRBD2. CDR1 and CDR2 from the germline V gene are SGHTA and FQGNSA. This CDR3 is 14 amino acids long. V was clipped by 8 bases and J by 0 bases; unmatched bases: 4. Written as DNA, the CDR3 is TGTGCCAGCGAGCCGGGGGGCTCCTACAATGAGCAGTTCTTC. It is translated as CASEPGGSYNEQFF. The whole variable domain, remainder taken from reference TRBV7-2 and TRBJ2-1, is GAGVSQSPSNKVTEKGKDVELRCDPISGHTALYWYRQSLGQGLEFLIYFQGNSAPDKSGLPSDRFSAERTGGSVSTLTIQRTQQEDSAVYLCASEPGGSYNEQFFGPGTRLTVL.

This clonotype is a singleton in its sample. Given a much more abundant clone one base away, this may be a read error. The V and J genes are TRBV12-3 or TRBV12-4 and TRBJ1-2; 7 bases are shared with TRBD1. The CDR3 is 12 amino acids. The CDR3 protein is CAGSQGGYGYTF. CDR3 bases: TGTGCCGGCAGCCAGGGGGGATATGGCTACACCTTC.

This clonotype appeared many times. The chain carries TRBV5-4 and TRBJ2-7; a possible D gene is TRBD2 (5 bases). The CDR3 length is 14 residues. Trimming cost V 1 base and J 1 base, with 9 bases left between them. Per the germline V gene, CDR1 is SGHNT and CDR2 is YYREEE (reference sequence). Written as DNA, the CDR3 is TGTGCCAGCAGCTTGCCGGGAAGGTCCTACGAGCAGTACTTC. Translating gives CASSLPGRSYEQYF.

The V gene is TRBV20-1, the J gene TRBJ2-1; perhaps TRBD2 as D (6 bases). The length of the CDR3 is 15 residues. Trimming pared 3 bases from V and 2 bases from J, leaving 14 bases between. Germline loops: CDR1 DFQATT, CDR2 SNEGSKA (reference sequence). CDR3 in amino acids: CSASFPGVPYNEQFF. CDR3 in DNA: TGCAGTGCTAGTTTTCCGGGAGTACCCTACAATGAGCAGTTCTTC.

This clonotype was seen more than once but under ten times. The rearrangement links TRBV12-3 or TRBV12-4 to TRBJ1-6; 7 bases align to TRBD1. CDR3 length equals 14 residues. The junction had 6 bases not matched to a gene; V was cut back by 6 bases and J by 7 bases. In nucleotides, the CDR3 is TGTGCCAGCAGACCAGACAGGGTGAATTCACCCCTCCACTTT. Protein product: CASRPDRVNSPLHF.

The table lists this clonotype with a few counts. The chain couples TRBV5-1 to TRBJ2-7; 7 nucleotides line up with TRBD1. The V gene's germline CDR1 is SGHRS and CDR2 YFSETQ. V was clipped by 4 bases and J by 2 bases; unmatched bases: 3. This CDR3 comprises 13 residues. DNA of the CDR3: TGCGCCAGCAGCACTACAGGGGCCTACGAGCAGTACTTC. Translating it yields CASSTTGAYEQYF.

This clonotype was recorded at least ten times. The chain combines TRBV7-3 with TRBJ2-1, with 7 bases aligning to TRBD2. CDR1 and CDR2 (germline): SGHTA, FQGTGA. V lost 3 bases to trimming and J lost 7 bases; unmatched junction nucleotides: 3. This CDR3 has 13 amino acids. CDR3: CASSFGGSNEQFF. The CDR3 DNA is TGTGCCAGCAGCTTCGGGGGGAGTAATGAGCAGTTCTTC.

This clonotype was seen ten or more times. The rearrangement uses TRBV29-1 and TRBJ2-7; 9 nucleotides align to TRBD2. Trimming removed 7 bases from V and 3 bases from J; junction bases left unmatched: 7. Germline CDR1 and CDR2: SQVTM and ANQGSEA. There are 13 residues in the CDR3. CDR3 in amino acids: CSAIAGDGYEQYF. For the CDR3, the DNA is TGCAGCGCAATAGCGGGAGACGGCTACGAGCAGTACTTC.

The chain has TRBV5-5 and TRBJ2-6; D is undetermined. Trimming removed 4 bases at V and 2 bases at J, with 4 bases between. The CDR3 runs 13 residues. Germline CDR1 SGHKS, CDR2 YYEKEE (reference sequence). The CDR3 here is CASSQTGANVLTF. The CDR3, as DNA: TGTGCCAGCAGCCAAACTGGGGCCAACGTCCTGACTTTC.

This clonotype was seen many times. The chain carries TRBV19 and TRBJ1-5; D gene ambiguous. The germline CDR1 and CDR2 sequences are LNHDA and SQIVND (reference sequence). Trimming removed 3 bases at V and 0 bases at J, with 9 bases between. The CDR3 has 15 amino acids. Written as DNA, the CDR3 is TGTGCCAGTAGTATGGGCAGGTCTAGCAATCAGCCCCAGCATTTT. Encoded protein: CASSMGRSSNQPQHF.

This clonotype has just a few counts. CDR3 residues: CASSPRLSRVYGNTIYF. CDR3 coding DNA: TGTGCCAGCAGCCCCCGCTTATCCAGGGTTTATGGAAACACCATATATTTT. The chain combines TRBV7-9 with TRBJ1-3, with a tentative D call TRBD1 (5 bases). CDR1 SEHNR and CDR2 FQNEAQ come from the germline V gene (reference sequence). The CDR3 sequence is 17 residues long. Trimming took 5 bases from V and 3 from J, leaving 20 bases between them.

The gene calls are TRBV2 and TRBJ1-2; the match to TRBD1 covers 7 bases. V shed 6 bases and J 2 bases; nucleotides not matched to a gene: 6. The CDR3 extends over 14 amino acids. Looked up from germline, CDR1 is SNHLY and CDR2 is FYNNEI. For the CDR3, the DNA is TGTGCCAGCAGCCTGGACAGGATAAACTATGGCTACACCTTC. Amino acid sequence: CASSLDRINYGYTF. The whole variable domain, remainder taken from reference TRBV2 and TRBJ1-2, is EPEVTQTPSHQVTQMGQEVILRCVPISNHLYFYWYRQILGQKVEFLVSFYNNEISEKSEIFDDQFSVERPDGSNFTLKIRSTKLEDSAMYFCASSLDRINYGYTFGSGTRLTVV.

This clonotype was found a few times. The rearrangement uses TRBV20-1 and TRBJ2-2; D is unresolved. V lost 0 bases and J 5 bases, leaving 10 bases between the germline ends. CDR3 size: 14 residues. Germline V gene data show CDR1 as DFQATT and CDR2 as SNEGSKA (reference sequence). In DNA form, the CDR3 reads TGCAGTGCTAGAGACGGCGTAAAAACCGGGGAGCTGTTTTTT. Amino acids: CSARDGVKTGELFF.

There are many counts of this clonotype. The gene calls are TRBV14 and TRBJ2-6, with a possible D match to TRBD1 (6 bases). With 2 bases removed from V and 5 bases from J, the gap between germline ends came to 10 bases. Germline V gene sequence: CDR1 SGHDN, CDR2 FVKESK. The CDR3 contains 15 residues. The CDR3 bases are TGTGCCAGCAGCCAACAGGGGCGGAGGGCCAACGTCCTGACTTTC. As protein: CASSQQGRRANVLTF.

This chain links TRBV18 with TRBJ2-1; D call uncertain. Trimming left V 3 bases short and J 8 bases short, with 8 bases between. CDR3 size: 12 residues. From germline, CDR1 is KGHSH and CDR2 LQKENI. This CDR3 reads CASSPTSDEQFF. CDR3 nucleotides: TGTGCCAGCTCACCCACGAGCGATGAGCAGTTCTTC. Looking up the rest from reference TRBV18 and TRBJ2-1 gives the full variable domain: NAGVMQNPRHLVRRRGQEARLRCSPMKGHSHVYWYRQLPEEGLKFMVYLQKENIIDESGMPKERFSAEFPKEGPSILRIQQVVRGDSAAYFCASSPTSDEQFFGPGTRLTVL.

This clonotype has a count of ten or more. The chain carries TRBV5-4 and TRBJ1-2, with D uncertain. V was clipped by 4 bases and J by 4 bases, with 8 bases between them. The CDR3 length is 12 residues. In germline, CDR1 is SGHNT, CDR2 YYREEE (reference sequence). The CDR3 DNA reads TGTGCCAGCAGCCCGGACGGCTATGGCTACACCTTC. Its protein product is CASSPDGYGYTF.

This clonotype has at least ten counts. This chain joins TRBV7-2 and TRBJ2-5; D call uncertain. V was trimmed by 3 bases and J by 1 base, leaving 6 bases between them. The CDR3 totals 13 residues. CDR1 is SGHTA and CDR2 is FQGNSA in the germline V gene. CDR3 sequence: CASSFRVQETQYF. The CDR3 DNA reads TGTGCCAGCAGCTTTAGGGTCCAAGAGACCCAGTACTTC.

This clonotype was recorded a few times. CDR3 sequence (DNA): TGCGCCAGCAGCTTCGGAGGGAAGCTTGACGAGCAGTACTTC. It yields the protein CASSFGGKLDEQYF. V and J are TRBV5-1 and TRBJ2-7; perhaps TRBD2 as D (6 bases). The ends were cut back, 2 bases at V and 5 bases at J, with 14 bases in the middle. Germline V CDR1 and CDR2: SGHRS, YFSETQ. The CDR3 is 14 residues long.

The CDR3 here is CASSPDGVSYEQYF. The CDR3 DNA reads TGTGCCAGCAGTCCGGACGGAGTCTCCTACGAGCAGTACTTC. The chain couples TRBV6-5 to TRBJ2-7, with no clear D. Trimming removed 5 bases from V and 0 bases from J, with 11 bases in between. The CDR3 extends over 14 amino acids. Per the germline V gene, CDR1 is MNHEY and CDR2 is SVGAGI.

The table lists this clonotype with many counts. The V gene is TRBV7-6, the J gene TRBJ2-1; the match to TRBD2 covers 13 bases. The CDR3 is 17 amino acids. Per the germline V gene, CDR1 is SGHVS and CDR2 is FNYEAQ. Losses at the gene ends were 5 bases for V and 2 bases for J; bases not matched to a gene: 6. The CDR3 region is CASSLTSGRVAYNEQFF. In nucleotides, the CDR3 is TGTGCCAGCAGCCTAACTAGCGGGAGGGTCGCCTACAATGAGCAGTTCTTC.

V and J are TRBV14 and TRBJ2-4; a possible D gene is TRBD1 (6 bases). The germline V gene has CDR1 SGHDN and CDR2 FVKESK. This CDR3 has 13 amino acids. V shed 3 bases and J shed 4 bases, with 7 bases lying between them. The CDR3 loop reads CASSHGQKNIQYF. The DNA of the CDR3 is TGTGCCAGCAGCCATGGACAGAAAAACATTCAGTACTTC. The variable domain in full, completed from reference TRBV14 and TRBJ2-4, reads EAGVTQFPSHSVIEKGQTVTLRCDPISGHDNLYWYRRVMGKEIKFLLHFVKESKQDESGMPNNRFLAERTGGTYSTLKVQPAELEDSGVYFCASSHGQKNIQYFGAGTRLSVL.

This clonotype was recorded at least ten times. The CDR3: CASHPAGAQYEQYF. The DNA for the CDR3 is TGTGCCAGCCACCCGGCAGGGGCCCAATACGAGCAGTACTTC. The chain couples TRBV28 to TRBJ2-7; possibly TRBD1 for D (6 bases). The CDR3 is made up of 14 amino acids. V was clipped by 8 bases and J by 4 bases, with 18 bases between them. CDR1 is MDHEN, CDR2 SYDVKM, per germline. Using reference TRBV28 and TRBJ2-7 for the parts outside the CDR3, the full variable domain is DVKVTQSSRYLVKRTGEKVFLECVQDMDHENMFWYRQDPGLGLRLIYFSYDVKMKEKGDIPEGYSVSREKKERFSLILESASTNQTSMYLCASHPAGAQYEQYFGPGTRLTVT.

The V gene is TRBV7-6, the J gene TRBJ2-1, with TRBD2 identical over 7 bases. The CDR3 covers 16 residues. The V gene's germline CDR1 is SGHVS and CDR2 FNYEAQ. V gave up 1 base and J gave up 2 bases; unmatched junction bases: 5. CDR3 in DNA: TGTGCCAGCAGCTTAGTGGCGGGAGCGACCTACAATGAGCAGTTCTTC. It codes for CASSLVAGATYNEQFF.

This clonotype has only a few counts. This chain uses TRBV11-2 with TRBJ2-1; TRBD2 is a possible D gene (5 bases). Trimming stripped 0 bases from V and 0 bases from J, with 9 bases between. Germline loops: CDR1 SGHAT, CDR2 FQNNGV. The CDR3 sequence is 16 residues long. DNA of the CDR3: TGTGCCAGCAGCTTAGATAGCGCACTCTCCTACAATGAGCAGTTCTTC. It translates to CASSLDSALSYNEQFF.

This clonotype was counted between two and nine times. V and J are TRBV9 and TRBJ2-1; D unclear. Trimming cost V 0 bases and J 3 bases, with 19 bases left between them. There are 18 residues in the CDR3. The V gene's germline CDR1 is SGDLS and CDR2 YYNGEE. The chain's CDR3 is CASSVEDGLPQFYNEQFF. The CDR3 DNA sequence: TGTGCCAGCAGCGTAGAGGACGGCCTCCCACAATTCTACAATGAGCAGTTCTTC.

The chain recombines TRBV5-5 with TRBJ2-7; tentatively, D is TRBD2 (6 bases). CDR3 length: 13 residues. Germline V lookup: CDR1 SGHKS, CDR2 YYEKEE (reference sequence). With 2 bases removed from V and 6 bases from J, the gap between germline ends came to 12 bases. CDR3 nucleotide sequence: TGTGCCAGCAGCTTCCCCCGGGGGAGCGAGCAGTACTTC. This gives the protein CASSFPRGSEQYF.